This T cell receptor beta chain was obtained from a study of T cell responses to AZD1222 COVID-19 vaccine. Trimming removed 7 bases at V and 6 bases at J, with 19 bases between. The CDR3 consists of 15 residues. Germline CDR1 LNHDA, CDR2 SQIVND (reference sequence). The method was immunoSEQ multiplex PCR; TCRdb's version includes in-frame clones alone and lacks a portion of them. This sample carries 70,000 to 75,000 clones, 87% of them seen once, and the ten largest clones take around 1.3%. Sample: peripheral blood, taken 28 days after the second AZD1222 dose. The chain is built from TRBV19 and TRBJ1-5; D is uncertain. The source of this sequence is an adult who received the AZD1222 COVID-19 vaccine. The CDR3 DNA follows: TGTGCCAGTAACCCCTCCACAGAAAGTAGTCAGCCCCAGCATTTT. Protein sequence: CASNPSTESSQPQHF.